This T cell receptor (beta chain) was observed in a study of response to subunit inactivated influenza vaccine (dated 2018 in TCRdb). With respect to the entire study: The study used deep quantitative T cell receptor repertoire profiling to track responses to a trivalent subunit inactivated influenza vaccine.

The protocol used for the library was RT-PCR. The instrument given in TCRdb is Illumina HiSeq 2500. The raw public reads went through TCRdb reprocessing: fastp at Q25, MiXCR clone calling, in-frame beta chains kept. For every CDR3 protein sequence, its rows merge into one entry that carries the most common genes and DNA. Counted in this sample were about 500,000 distinct CDR3 sequences; 6.5% to 8% of them appeared once. About 12% of the sample is held by the ten biggest clonotypes. Broad study findings and their caveats: It was suggested by the authors that each seasonal influenza vaccination may recruit only a limited number of new T cells.

Concerning this clonotype: The target of this receptor is not known. Base qualities are not provided; no much larger clone lies one nucleotide away.

V is shortened by 5 bases, J by 2 bases, and the region joining them spans 15 bases. The germline V gene provides CDR1 SGHVS and CDR2 FQNEAQ. From the cysteine up to the phenylalanine, the CDR3 has a length of 15 residues. Left in the record is the CDR3 DNA by itself, 45 bases read in frame from the first base. This TCR came from a man between 50 and 69 years old who received an inactivated influenza vaccine. Donor details come from another sample of the same person, matched by shared clones. This sequence uses TRBV7-8 and TRBJ1-1; the D region possibly corresponds to TRBD1 (5 bases align). Source: PBMCs from blood, taken around 25 months after vaccination. The nucleotide sequence reads as follows: TGTGCCAGCAGCCTAGTTTTGTGGACAAACACTGAAGCTTTCTTT. Translation gives CASSLVLWTNTEAFF.